This entry lists 27 T cell receptor beta chains sequenced from one sample in a study of CD8 T cells in Susac syndrome. Random-hexamer reverse transcription was applied to roughly 0.45 to 1 ug RNA. TCRdb ran MiXCR on the immunoSEQ multiplex PCR reads and lists one entry per CDR3 protein. Of approximately 120,000 distinct CDR3 sequences in the sample, over 90% were seen once. Sequences were obtained from CD8+ T cells from PBMCs. Receptors originate from a human donor with multiple sclerosis.

The rearrangement uses TRBV3-1 and TRBJ2-3, with D unclear. The germline V gene encodes CDR1 LGHDT and CDR2 YNNKEL (reference sequence). The CDR3 extends over 13 amino acids. The germline V and J ends were trimmed by 4 bases and 9 bases, with 14 bases remaining between them. The CDR3 reads CASSPPSFETQYF. The CDR3 coding sequence is TGTGCCAGCAGCCCCCCTTCCTTTGAGACGCAGTATTTT.

The chain couples TRBV7-9 to TRBJ1-1; D call uncertain. There are 14 residues in the CDR3. Germline V gives CDR1 SEHNR, CDR2 FQNEAQ (reference sequence). V lost 6 bases, J lost 6 bases, and 17 bases lay in between. The CDR3 loop reads CASSSTRDLAEAFF. The CDR3 DNA is TGTGCCAGCAGTTCTACTAGGGATTTGGCTGAAGCTTTCTTT.

This chain joins TRBV7-6 and TRBJ2-1; TRBD2 agrees at 7 bases. There are 13 residues in the CDR3. V dropped 5 bases and J dropped 11; count of bases not matched to a gene: 9. CDR1 is SGHVS, CDR2 FNYEAQ, per germline. The CDR3 spells CASSPGGWTQQFF. The CDR3 DNA reads TGTGCCAGCAGCCCCGGGGGGTGGACCCAGCAGTTCTTC.

The chain has TRBV20-1 and TRBJ2-5, with D hard to call. Trimming stripped 1 base from V and 1 base from J, with 13 bases between. Germline-derived CDR1 and CDR2 are DFQATT and SNEGSKA (reference sequence). The CDR3 is made up of 15 amino acids. CDR3 residues: CSARVPWSTQETQYF. CDR3 coding DNA: TGCAGTGCTAGAGTCCCTTGGTCCACCCAAGAGACCCAGTACTTC.

CDR3 protein: CASSSLRRDDYGYTF. CDR3 nucleotides: TGTGCCAGCAGTTCCCTGCGTAGGGATGACTATGGCTACACCTTC. The chain employs TRBV27 and TRBJ1-2; no firm D call. V dropped 4 bases and J dropped 3 bases, with 15 bases sitting between them. Germline CDR1 and CDR2: MNHEY and SMNVEV (reference sequence). This CDR3 spans 15 amino acids.

The table lists this clonotype with a few counts. J is TRBJ1-1 and V is TRBV2, with D unresolved. The CDR3 runs to 13 residues. The germline gives CDR1 SNHLY, CDR2 FYNNEI. V lost 4 bases to trimming and J lost 0 bases, with 6 bases between them. CDR3 sequence: CASSGRVNTEAFF. As DNA, the CDR3 is TGTGCCAGCAGTGGGCGTGTGAACACTGAAGCTTTCTTT.

The V gene is TRBV28, the J gene TRBJ2-7; 12 bases are shared with TRBD2. CDR1 and CDR2 from the germline V gene are MDHEN and SYDVKM. The CDR3 runs 17 residues. J was trimmed by 6 bases and V by 6 bases; bases with no gene match: 15. The CDR3 sequence: CASSPTSGGPHSGEQYF. CDR3 nucleotides: TGTGCCAGCAGCCCCACTAGCGGGGGGCCCCATTCCGGCGAGCAGTACTTC.

This clonotype was counted a few times. V and J are TRBV9 and TRBJ1-2; TRBD1 is a possible D gene (5 bases). The CDR3 contains 14 residues. The germline gives CDR1 SGDLS, CDR2 YYNGEE. V gave up 4 bases and J gave up 3 bases, with 13 bases separating them. CDR3 nucleotides: TGTGCCAGCAGCCTCCCGGCGGGGGACTATGGCTACACCTTC. Encoded protein: CASSLPAGDYGYTF.

This chain joins TRBV6-2 or TRBV6-3 and TRBJ2-5; tentative D call: TRBD1 (5 bases). This CDR3 region has 13 residues. V was pared by 3 bases and J by 5 bases, with 10 bases between. Germline lookup yields CDR1 MNHEY and CDR2 SVGEGT. DNA for the CDR3: TGTGCCAGCAGTTATTGGGGCGGCGAGACCCAGTACTTC. This encodes CASSYWGGETQYF.

This sequence joins TRBV24-1 and TRBJ2-1; D is unresolved. Trimming shortened V by 5 bases and J by 1 base, and 11 bases separated the two germline ends. Germline CDR1 reads KGHDR; CDR2 reads SFDVKD. The CDR3 is 15 amino acids. The DNA for the CDR3 is TGTGCCACCAGTGCCCCTCGCTTGTCCTACAATGAGCAGTTCTTC. Residues: CATSAPRLSYNEQFF.

The V and J genes are TRBV9 and TRBJ2-1; 11 nucleotides agree with TRBD2. V shed 3 bases and J 5 bases; nucleotides not matched to a gene: 13. Germline lookup yields CDR1 SGDLS and CDR2 YYNGEE. This CDR3 comprises 18 residues. CDR3 sequence: CASSGGGLAAGPHNEQFF. Here the CDR3 DNA reads TGTGCCAGCAGCGGCGGGGGACTAGCGGCGGGACCTCACAATGAGCAGTTCTTC.

The V gene is TRBV7-6, the J gene TRBJ1-4, with 7 nucleotides matching TRBD1. CDR1 SGHVS and CDR2 FNYEAQ come from the germline V gene. Germline trimming cut 5 bases from V and 6 bases from J; bases unmatched to any gene: 9. This CDR3 has 15 residues. The CDR3 sequence is CASSPNPGTDEKLFF. CDR3 DNA: TGTGCCAGCAGCCCGAATCCCGGGACAGATGAAAAACTGTTTTTT. The entire variable domain, with the rest obtained from reference TRBV7-6 and TRBJ1-4, is as follows: GAGVSQSPRYKVTKRGQDVALRCDPISGHVSLYWYRQALGQGPEFLTYFNYEAQQDKSGLPNDRFSAERPEGSISTLTIQRTEQRDSAMYRCASSPNPGTDEKLFFGSGTQLSVL.

The V gene is TRBV6-5, the J gene TRBJ2-1; perhaps TRBD2 as D (6 bases). Germline V CDR1 and CDR2: MNHEY, SVGAGI. The CDR3 extends over 13 amino acids. Trimming took off 6 bases at V and 4 bases at J, with 10 bases between the two ends. CDR3 amino acids: CASRPTSYNEQFF. The CDR3 coding sequence is TGTGCCAGCAGGCCGACTAGTTACAATGAGCAGTTCTTC.

This rearrangement joins TRBV12-5 to TRBJ2-7, with 7 bases lining up with TRBD1. Trimming removed 5 bases from V and 1 base from J; junction bases left unmatched: 5. From germline, CDR1 is LGHNT and CDR2 FRNRAP. The CDR3 sequence is 14 residues long. The CDR3 DNA sequence: TGTGCTAGTGGTCCCCGGGACAGATCCTACGAGCAGTACTTC. Residues: CASGPRDRSYEQYF.

The genes are TRBV21-1 and TRBJ2-4; the listed D gene, TRBD1, was not tested against the DNA. TRBV21-1 is flagged as a pseudogene. This CDR3 comprises 20 residues. The CDR3 sequence is CASSRVKGRGPRRAKNIQYF. The CDR3, as DNA: TGTGCCAGCAGCAGGGTTAAAGGCAGGGGGCCGCGGCGCGCCAAAAACATTCAGTACTTC.

The rearrangement links TRBV12-3 or TRBV12-4 to TRBJ1-2; D not certain. V was trimmed by 10 bases and J by 4 bases, leaving 16 bases between them. This CDR3 contains 13 residues. In DNA, the CDR3 is TGTGCCACCTGGCCCCAGGCTTTCTATGGCTACACCTTC. Amino acids: CATWPQAFYGYTF.

The rearrangement joins TRBV20-1 to TRBJ2-3; D ambiguous. Germline CDR1 is DFQATT and CDR2 is SNEGSKA (reference sequence). Trimming stripped 0 bases from V and 0 bases from J, with 10 bases between. The CDR3 has 15 amino acids. The CDR3 nucleotides read TGCAGTGCTAGAGAATGGGTCAGTAGCACAGATACGCAGTATTTT. This codes for CSAREWVSSTDTQYF.

The chain has TRBV7-9 and TRBJ2-7; perhaps D is TRBD1 or TRBD2 (6 bases each). The germline V and J ends were trimmed by 4 bases and 7 bases, with 11 bases remaining between them. In germline, CDR1 is SEHNR, CDR2 FQNEAQ (reference sequence). The CDR3 sequence is 12 residues long. The CDR3 reads CASSSTGREQYF. The CDR3 nucleotides read TGTGCCAGCAGCTCCACAGGGAGGGAGCAGTACTTC.

The chain is built from TRBV11-2 and TRBJ2-6, with 9 bases aligning to TRBD2. The CDR3 spans 20 residues. The junction had 14 bases not matched to a gene; V was cut back by 5 bases and J by 0 bases. The V gene's germline CDR1 is SGHAT and CDR2 FQNNGV. The CDR3: CASSLVHSREGDSGANVLTF. The CDR3 nucleotides are TGTGCCAGCAGCCTAGTCCATTCGCGGGAGGGCGACTCTGGGGCCAACGTCCTGACTTTC. The full variable domain, rest sourced from reference TRBV11-2 and TRBJ2-6, is EAGVAQSPRYKIIEKRQSVAFWCNPISGHATLYWYQQILGQGPKLLIQFQNNGVVDDSQLPKDRFSAERLKGVDSTLKIQPAKLEDSAVYLCASSLVHSREGDSGANVLTFGAGSRLTVL.

The rearrangement links TRBV10-3 to TRBJ1-2; TRBD1 agrees at 9 bases. Germline V gene data show CDR1 as ENHRY and CDR2 as SYGVKD. CDR3 size: 15 residues. The junction had 14 bases not matched to a gene; V was cut back by 8 bases and J by 7 bases. Written as DNA, the CDR3 is TGTGCCATCGGACGGACAGGGGCGTACAGCGGTGGCTACACCTTC. Translation gives CAIGRTGAYSGGYTF.

This clonotype showed up just once. V and J are TRBV24-1 and TRBJ2-7; the match to TRBD1 covers 10 bases. There are 19 residues in the CDR3. CDR1 and CDR2 (germline): KGHDR, SFDVKD. The J segment lost 3 bases and the V segment lost 10 bases, leaving 23 bases of the junction unmatched. The CDR3 here is CATCQPTNIFGTGVYEQYV. DNA for the CDR3: TGTGCCACTTGTCAACCCACTAATATATTCGGGACAGGGGTCTACGAGCAGTACGTC.

This clonotype has only one observation. The CDR3 sequence: CASSDYREPQHF. CDR3 in DNA: TGTGCCAGCAGCGACTACAGGGAGCCCCAGCATTTT. The rearrangement links TRBV5-8 to TRBJ1-5; the D gene is possibly TRBD1 (6 bases). V was cut by 4 bases and J by 8 bases, with 10 bases left in between. From germline, CDR1 is SGHTS and CDR2 YDEGEE. The CDR3 has 12 residues.

J is TRBJ2-3 and V is TRBV27, with 8 bases fitting TRBD2. This CDR3 has 17 residues. The germline V gene has CDR1 MNHEY and CDR2 SMNVEV (reference sequence). The ends lost 6 bases at V and 2 bases at J; junction bases unmatched: 13. CDR3 protein: CASSPMGGTRYTDTQYF. The DNA for the CDR3 is TGTGCCAGCAGCCCCATGGGTGGGACTAGATACACAGATACGCAGTATTTT.

This chain joins TRBV18 and TRBJ1-4, with a weak D call TRBD1 (6 bases). This CDR3 comprises 16 residues. Trimming cost V 2 bases and J 0 bases, with 10 bases left between them. Germline loops: CDR1 KGHSH, CDR2 LQKENI. The CDR3: CASSPYREATNEKLFF. Here the CDR3 DNA reads TGTGCCAGCTCACCATACAGGGAAGCAACTAATGAAAAACTGTTTTTT.

V usage is TRBV9 and J usage is TRBJ2-5; a possible D gene is TRBD1 (6 bases). The V gene's germline CDR1 is SGDLS and CDR2 YYNGEE. The CDR3 is made up of 15 amino acids. Between the trimmed V and J ends, which lost 7 bases and 5 bases, there was a span of 21 bases. CDR3 residues: CASLKTISQGETQYF. CDR3 DNA sequence: TGTGCCAGCCTCAAAACGATCTCCCAGGGGGAGACCCAGTACTTC.

CDR3 bases: TGCAGCGTTGAAGGTGACAGGGAACAAGAGACCCAGTACTTC. It specifies CSVEGDREQETQYF. V and J are TRBV29-1 and TRBJ2-5; the match to TRBD1 covers 7 bases. The V and J ends lost 1 base and 2 bases, in that order; junction bases with no gene match: 4. The CDR3 spans 14 residues. Per the germline V gene, CDR1 is SQVTM and CDR2 is ANQGSEA.

The chain combines TRBV4-1 with TRBJ2-7, with D perhaps matching TRBD2 (6 bases). V shed 1 base and J shed 4 bases, with 8 bases lying between them. This CDR3 comprises 13 residues. Germline lookup yields CDR1 MGHRA and CDR2 YSYEKL. The DNA for the CDR3 is TGCGCCAGCAGCCAAGCTCGGGGGTACGAGCAGTACTTC. Its protein is CASSQARGYEQYF.